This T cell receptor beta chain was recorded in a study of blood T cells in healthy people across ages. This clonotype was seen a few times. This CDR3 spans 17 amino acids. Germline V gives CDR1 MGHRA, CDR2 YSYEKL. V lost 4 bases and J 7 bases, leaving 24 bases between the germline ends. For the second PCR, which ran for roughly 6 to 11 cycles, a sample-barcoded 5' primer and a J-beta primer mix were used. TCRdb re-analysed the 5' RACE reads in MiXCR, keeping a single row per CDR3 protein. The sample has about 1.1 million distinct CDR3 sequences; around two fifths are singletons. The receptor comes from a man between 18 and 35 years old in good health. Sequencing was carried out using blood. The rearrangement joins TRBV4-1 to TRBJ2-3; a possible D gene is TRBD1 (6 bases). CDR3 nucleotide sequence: TGCGCCAGCAGCCCCGGCTGGGGGCTGGGAGAGACGTATACGCAGTATTTT. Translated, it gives CASSPGWGLGETYTQYF.